This entry describes one T cell receptor beta chain. This receptor's antigen is unknown. No qualities accompany the bases; no much larger clone lies one base away. This sample is part of a study of PD-1 blockade in classical Hodgkin lymphoma (TCRdb year 2020). Background for the entire study: Nivolumab dosing was 3 mg/kg intravenously every 2 weeks, continuing until either disease progression or unacceptable toxicity. A peripheral blood immune signature of response to PD-1 blockade in classical Hodgkin lymphoma was defined using TCR beta sequencing and CyTOF.

Overall study outcomes, separate from this receptor: Patients starting nivolumab less than 1 year after ASCT had lower diversity and were excluded from later analyses to avoid confounding by immune reconstitution. CD4+ but not CD8+ TCR diversity rose significantly by C4D1 (p=0.0027 vs p=0.16), most apparent in complete responders (p=0.02). The study was limited to a single clinical trial cohort, and causes of repertoire differences, possibly disease activity or prior therapy, remained undefined. Trial patients achieving complete response had baseline diversity similar to newly diagnosed patients, whereas partial responders and progressors had significantly lower diversity. Baseline TCR diversity was reported to be lower in newly diagnosed patients than in healthy donors and to be lower still in relapsed/refractory patients.

Interpreted using the paper, the time point label stands for: cycle 4 day 1 (C4D1), after less than seven weeks of nivolumab. Every trial patient had relapsed after autologous stem cell transplantation, and cohorts A, B and C differed in prior brentuximab vedotin exposure. The trial cohort was composed of about 60 patients with relapsed/refractory classical Hodgkin lymphoma, for whom complete response, partial response or progressive disease was recorded as best overall response. Trial patients were treated with single-agent nivolumab in the multi-cohort phase II CheckMate 205 trial. Best overall response was determined by an independent review committee according to the 2007 International Working Group response criteria. Trial PBMCs were collected just before the start of nivolumab (C1D1) and during therapy at cycle 2 day 1 and cycle 4 day 1. After peripheral blood was drawn into 8 mL Vacutainer Cell Preparation Tubes, PBMCs were isolated by centrifugation and then cryopreserved.

The Qiagen DNeasy kit was used to extract genomic DNA from unsorted PBMCs and from the negatively selected CD4+ and CD8+ fractions. Using primers that anneal to V and J segments, immunoSEQ multiplex PCR amplified the TCR beta CDR3 regions. A synthetic immune receptor repertoire was used to minimize amplification bias, and remaining bias was computationally removed after sequencing. The authors' pipeline ran thus. Repertoire diversity was quantified as the Shannon entropy index using custom Python scripts. Unsorted, CD4+ and CD8+ repertoires were examined separately, except in combined analyses, for which CD4+ and CD8+ sequences were merged in silico. A clone was considered expanded if an increase in frequency of at least 2-fold after treatment relative to C1D1 was found, and a pseudocount of 0.5 was applied to clones undetected at baseline. Singleton clones were defined as clones with 0 or 1 copy at C1D1, and non-singleton clones were defined as clones with 2 or more copies. Clones expanded in unsorted samples were assigned a CD4+, CD8+ or unknown annotation through matching of protein sequences in sorted samples from the same patient. Diversity changes from C1D1 to C4D1 were tested in paired samples using Wilcoxon tests. Imported from immuneACCESS, the table was reduced by TCRdb to in-frame sequences with V and J called. These copies leave out some clones; in studies compared against another copy, an unresolved V gene accounts for under half, and the cause of the remainder is not known. V and J calls and clone size follow that table, whereas D and trimming were derived from the DNA. The sample yields about 90,000 clones; 90% were counted once. Together, the top ten hold 2.9% of the sample.

The germline V gene (reference sequence) supplies CDR1 MNHEY and CDR2 SMNVEV. V has 6 bases trimmed and J has 1 base trimmed; junction bases matching no gene number 17. The CDR3 runs 18 amino acids, cysteine and phenylalanine included. Of all the DNA, just the CDR3 is kept, 54 bases in frame from base 1. The chain was built from TRBV27 and TRBJ1-1; 7 nucleotides in the junction match TRBD1. This receptor was taken from a human donor with classical Hodgkin lymphoma. The sequencing here drew on peripheral blood mononuclear cells (PBMCs), taken before the fourth cycle of nivolumab. The DNA reads as follows: TGTGCCAGCAGGACCCACAGGGGCACCCCAATGAAGAACACTGAAGCTTTCTTT. The encoded protein is CASRTHRGTPMKNTEAFF.